This section outlines one T cell receptor beta chain sequence together with its context. Sequencing was performed with immunoSEQ multiplex PCR; in TCRdb, only in-frame clones are kept and a portion is missing. The sample lists approximately 46,000 clones, approximately 89% occurring once. Described time point: after dendritic cell vaccination, including at tumor progression/relapse. This entry comes from a study of glioma-infiltrating T cells after dendritic cell vaccination. V dropped 6 bases and J dropped 4 bases, with 13 bases sitting between them. Germline V gene data show CDR1 as LNHNV and CDR2 as YYDKDF (reference sequence). The CDR3 runs 13 residues.

This clonotype was obtained from a human donor with glioblastoma. The chain employs TRBV15 and TRBJ2-7, with a tentative D call TRBD1 (6 bases). Sequenced material: blood, taken after dendritic cell vaccination. The CDR3 nucleotides are TGTGCCACCAGAAGAACCGGGACATACGAGCAGTACTTC. This gives the protein CATRRTGTYEQYF.